This T cell receptor (beta chain) was profiled in a study of T cells in Graves' hyperthyroidism and ophthalmopathy. Study-level background: Peripheral blood was obtained at initial diagnosis, preceding any treatment. Whole-study findings and limits: Model output signaled ophthalmopathy a median roughly 6 months ahead of onset. In blood, most of the thyroid clonotypes expanded above 0.001 were also present.

Germline-derived CDR1 and CDR2 are SGHAT and FQNNGV. This CDR3 is built from 16 residues. The ends lost 4 bases at V and 4 bases at J; junction bases unmatched: 11. Comment on this clonotype: What it binds is unknown.

TCR beta CDR3 regions were amplified from RNA transcripts. Using the HTBI primer set, a first-round RT-PCR was run on the TCR CDR3. One entry per CDR3 protein, called by TCRdb with MiXCR from the multiplex PCR reads. The sample consists of about 130,000 distinct CDR3 sequences, 22% of them appearing once. V gene TRBV11-2 combines with J gene TRBJ2-7, with 9 bases fitting TRBD2. Sequences were obtained from blood. The clonotype originates from a woman in her forties or fifties with Graves' hyperthyroidism that later progressed to Graves' ophthalmopathy. The CDR3 is CASSSPGLARRYEQYF. CDR3 coding DNA: TGTGCCAGCAGCTCGCCGGGACTAGCACGGCGATACGAGCAGTACTTC. Variable domain in full (rest from reference TRBV11-2 and TRBJ2-7): EAGVAQSPRYKIIEKRQSVAFWCNPISGHATLYWYQQILGQGPKLLIQFQNNGVVDDSQLPKDRFSAERLKGVDSTLKIQPAKLEDSAVYLCASSSPGLARRYEQYFGPGTRLTVT.